These 14 T cell receptor beta chains were sequenced from one sample in a study of Ad26.COV2.S vaccination and SARS-CoV-2 variants. Profiling relied on immunoSEQ multiplex PCR, and the TCRdb table lists in-frame clones only, not all of them. The sample gives about 410,000 clones, 88% of which show up once; 3.5% is in the top ten. Noted treatment: some 19 received Ad26.COV2.S at low or high dose, single or two shots; about 5 received placebo; per-sample allocation not given. At day 63 after the first vaccine or placebo injection, samples were drawn. The sequences come from peripheral blood, collected in a trial of Ad26.COV2.S vaccine versus placebo. The source is a person aged 18-60 years who received the Ad26.COV2.S COVID-19 vaccine or a placebo.

This sequence joins TRBV7-2 and TRBJ2-1; 7 bases are a match to TRBD1. This CDR3 comprises 15 residues. Trimming at V came to 0 bases and at J to 4 bases, leaving 3 bases not matched to a gene. Germline CDR1 SGHTA, CDR2 FQGNSA. The CDR3 protein is CASSLAGQAYNEQFF. The DNA for the CDR3 is TGTGCCAGCAGCTTAGCTGGACAGGCATACAATGAGCAGTTCTTC.

This rearrangement joins TRBV15 to TRBJ2-7; D might be TRBD1 or TRBD2, each matching 6 bases. The germline V and J ends were trimmed by 0 bases and 5 bases, with 11 bases remaining between them. CDR1 and CDR2 (germline): LNHNV, YYDKDF (reference sequence). This CDR3 comprises 14 residues. CDR3 DNA sequence: TGTGCCACCAGCAGAGACAGGGGAGGCGACGAGCAGTACTTC. It translates to CATSRDRGGDEQYF.

This clone was detected once. The CDR3 sequence: CASSLWGADTQYF. The CDR3 bases are TGCGCCAGCAGCTTGTGGGGGGCAGATACGCAGTATTTT. The chain carries TRBV5-1 and TRBJ2-3, with a weak D call TRBD2 (6 bases). The CDR3 extends over 13 amino acids. Germline assignment: CDR1 SGHRS and CDR2 YFSETQ. Trimming pared 1 base from V and 4 bases from J, leaving 7 bases between.

This chain joins TRBV30 and TRBJ1-1; no clear D gene. V was cut by 2 bases and J by 1 base, with 8 bases left in between. Germline V CDR1 and CDR2: GTSNPN, SVGIG (reference sequence). The CDR3 length is 13 residues. Here the CDR3 DNA reads TGTGCCTGGAGTCCACTAGGGAACACTGAAGCTTTCTTT. This translates into CAWSPLGNTEAFF.

The chain recombines TRBV25-1 with TRBJ2-7; maybe TRBD2 (6 bases). Germline CDR1 and CDR2: MGHDK and SYGVNS. V lost 0 bases to trimming and J lost 0 bases, with 6 bases between them. The CDR3 has 14 amino acids. CDR3 protein: CASSEYGGSYEQYF. The CDR3 DNA follows: TGTGCCAGCAGTGAATACGGGGGCTCCTACGAGCAGTACTTC.

This chain connects TRBV2 to TRBJ2-2; possibly TRBD2 for D (5 bases). V lost 4 bases, J lost 7 bases, and 10 bases lay in between. The CDR3 is 13 residues long. CDR1 is SNHLY and CDR2 is FYNNEI in the germline V gene. This CDR3 is CASSVSLGGELFF. The CDR3 coding sequence is TGTGCCAGCAGTGTATCACTAGGCGGGGAGCTGTTTTTT. Together with reference TRBV2 and TRBJ2-2, the CDR3 gives the full variable domain: EPEVTQTPSHQVTQMGQEVILRCVPISNHLYFYWYRQILGQKVEFLVSFYNNEISEKSEIFDDQFSVERPDGSNFTLKIRSTKLEDSAMYFCASSVSLGGELFFGEGSRLTVL.

The V gene is TRBV24-1, the J gene TRBJ2-2, with unresolved D. The V and J ends lost 6 bases and 6 bases respectively, with 7 bases between them. CDR1 KGHDR and CDR2 SFDVKD come from the germline V gene. This CDR3 has 12 residues. The CDR3 spells CATSRVAGELFF. The CDR3 coding sequence is TGTGCCACCAGTAGGGTGGCCGGGGAGCTGTTTTTT.

This clone was detected ten times or more. The chain is built from TRBV4-3 and TRBJ1-5; D is undetermined. This CDR3 region has 14 residues. CDR1 and CDR2 from the germline V gene are LGHNA and YSLEER. Deletions cut 8 bases from V and 4 bases from J, with 15 bases between. The CDR3 loop is CASELQIRNQPQHF. CDR3 nucleotides: TGCGCCAGCGAACTTCAGATCCGAAATCAGCCCCAGCATTTT.

This chain connects TRBV29-1 to TRBJ2-3; D not certain. From germline, CDR1 is SQVTM and CDR2 ANQGSEA. The CDR3 consists of 14 residues. With 0 bases removed from V and 2 bases from J, the gap between germline ends came to 9 bases. In DNA form, the CDR3 reads TGCAGCGTTGAAGATCATACCCACACAGATACGCAGTATTTT. Its protein product is CSVEDHTHTDTQYF.

The chain has TRBV10-2 and TRBJ1-2; D remains unclear. Germline V gene sequence: CDR1 WSHSY, CDR2 SAAADI. V was shortened by 6 bases and J by 4 bases, with 6 bases between the two germline ends. CDR3 length equals 11 residues. DNA of the CDR3: TGCGCCAGCAGAGGATCCTATGGCTACACCTTC. Its protein product is CASRGSYGYTF.

The chain employs TRBV13 and TRBJ1-2, with D perhaps TRBD1 (6 bases). This CDR3 is 17 amino acids long. Trimming stripped 4 bases from V and 6 bases from J, with 24 bases between. Germline loops: CDR1 PRHDT, CDR2 FYEKMQ (reference sequence). CDR3 amino acids: CASSSLIWGGRKDGYTF. DNA of the CDR3: TGTGCCAGCAGCTCCCTGATTTGGGGGGGGCGGAAGGATGGCTACACCTTC. The whole variable domain, remainder taken from reference TRBV13 and TRBJ1-2, is AAGVIQSPRHLIKEKRETATLKCYPIPRHDTVYWYQQGPGQDPQFLISFYEKMQSDKGSIPDRFSAQQFSDYHSELNMSSLELGDSALYFCASSSLIWGGRKDGYTFGSGTRLTVV.

The genes are TRBV3-1 (or the pseudogene TRBV3-2) and TRBJ2-5; D is possibly TRBD2 (6 bases). CDR3 length: 15 residues. Trimming stripped 1 base from V and 5 bases from J, with 14 bases between. CDR1 LGHDT and CDR2 YNNKEL come from the germline V gene (reference sequence). The CDR3: CASSQASALRETQYF. CDR3 bases: TGTGCCAGCAGCCAAGCTAGCGCCCTCCGGGAGACCCAGTACTTC.

This rearrangement joins TRBV5-6 to TRBJ1-1; D is undetermined. V lost 0 bases to trimming and J lost 4 bases, with 16 bases between them. The germline gives CDR1 SGHDT, CDR2 YYEEEE. CDR3 length: 16 residues. Written as DNA, the CDR3 is TGTGCCAGCAGCTTGGCCGAGTCTTGGGGAGTCACTGAAGCTTTCTTT. Protein sequence: CASSLAESWGVTEAFF.

This clone was seen only once. The chain combines TRBV27 with TRBJ2-1; D gene uncertain. The germline V gene encodes CDR1 MNHEY and CDR2 SMNVEV (reference sequence). The length of the CDR3 is 17 residues. Trimming took off 5 bases at V and 2 bases at J, with 19 bases between the two ends. The CDR3 nucleotides are TGTGCCAGCAGTATCGAGAGGATATTTCGGCCCTACAATGAGCAGTTCTTC. Translation gives CASSIERIFRPYNEQFF.